Presented here are 30 T cell receptor beta chains from one specimen sequenced in a study of glioma-infiltrating T cells after dendritic cell vaccination. Indicated time point: after dendritic cell vaccination, including at tumor progression/relapse. Assay used: immunoSEQ multiplex PCR; TCRdb lists only in-frame clones, some missing. Here the sample spans more than 20,000 clones, about nine tenths being singletons. The input for sequencing was blood, taken after dendritic cell vaccination. These receptors were collected from a human donor with glioblastoma.

This clone has only one observation. The chain is built from TRBV7-9 and TRBJ2-3; perhaps TRBD1 as D (6 bases). Per the germline V gene, CDR1 is SEHNR and CDR2 is FQNEAQ (reference sequence). This CDR3 comprises 12 residues. V lost 5 bases to trimming and J lost 5 bases, with 8 bases between them. The CDR3 nucleotides read TGTGCCAGCAGCCAAGGGGGAGATACGCAGTATTTT. The encoded protein is CASSQGGDTQYF.

For this clone: This CDR3 is also generated by other DNA sequences in the sample. The rearrangement uses TRBV6-5 and TRBJ1-6; no clear D gene. Germline CDR1 and CDR2: MNHEY and SVGAGI. The CDR3 sequence is 12 residues long. Trimming removed 6 bases at V and 4 bases at J, with 4 bases between. The CDR3 sequence is CASSRYNSPLHF. DNA of the CDR3: TGTGCCAGCAGCCGGTATAATTCACCCCTCCACTTT.

The chain carries TRBV19 and TRBJ1-3; D remains unclear. Per the germline V gene, CDR1 is LNHDA and CDR2 is SQIVND (reference sequence). CDR3 length equals 14 residues. The V and J ends lost 5 bases and 7 bases respectively, with 15 bases between them. Written as DNA, the CDR3 is TGTGCCAGTAGTCGGGAGAGGAAAGTGAACACCATATATTTT. It specifies CASSRERKVNTIYF.

This clone was seen a single time. The rearrangement uses TRBV27 and TRBJ1-4, with 7 bases identical to TRBD1. The CDR3 totals 16 residues. Per germline, CDR1 MNHEY and CDR2 SMNVEV (reference sequence). Trimming at V came to 5 bases and at J to 5 bases, leaving 11 bases not matched to a gene. The CDR3 reads CASSPTQTGRNEKLFF. The CDR3 DNA follows: TGTGCCAGCAGTCCTACCCAGACAGGGAGAAATGAAAAACTGTTTTTT. Variable domain in full (rest from reference TRBV27 and TRBJ1-4): EAQVTQNPRYLITVTGKKLTVTCSQNMNHEYMSWYRQDPGLGLRQIYYSMNVEVTDKGDVPEGYKVSRKEKRNFPLILESPSPNQTSLYFCASSPTQTGRNEKLFFGSGTQLSVL.

Only one count was recorded for this clone. Here the CDR3 reads CASSEGAGPYNEQFF. CDR3 nucleotide sequence: TGTGCCAGCAGTGAAGGTGCGGGTCCGTACAATGAGCAGTTCTTC. The chain couples TRBV6-4 to TRBJ2-1, with D tentatively TRBD2 (5 bases). The CDR3 covers 15 residues. Germline V gene sequence: CDR1 MRHNA, CDR2 SNTAGT. V was clipped by 3 bases and J by 4 bases, with 13 bases between them.

The chain carries TRBV30 and TRBJ1-5; 7 nucleotides align to TRBD1. This CDR3 contains 15 residues. Germline V gene data show CDR1 as GTSNPN and CDR2 as SVGIG (reference sequence). V was clipped by 3 bases and J by 4 bases; unmatched bases: 9. DNA for the CDR3: TGTGCCTGGAGCCCCGGGACAGCCCCTAATCAGCCCCAGCATTTT. This encodes CAWSPGTAPNQPQHF.

The CDR3 is CASSQYLSGPTEAFF. CDR3 nucleotide sequence: TGTGCCAGCAGCCAATATCTTTCAGGCCCCACTGAAGCTTTCTTT. The V and J genes are TRBV4-2 and TRBJ1-1; D uncertain. Trimming cost V 2 bases and J 4 bases, with 14 bases left between them. Germline values: CDR1 LGHNA, CDR2 YNFKEQ. This CDR3 spans 15 amino acids.

V usage is TRBV6-5 and J usage is TRBJ2-7, with 7 bases aligning to TRBD2. V dropped 2 bases and J dropped 2; count of bases not matched to a gene: 6. The germline gives CDR1 MNHEY, CDR2 SVGAGI. This CDR3 is 15 amino acids long. The DNA of the CDR3 is TGTGCCAGCAGTTACGGCCCCCGGGGGGCCTACGAGCAGTACTTC. Amino acids: CASSYGPRGAYEQYF.

There are a few counts of this clone. The rearrangement joins TRBV4-1 to TRBJ2-5, with TRBD2 identical over 7 bases. The length of the CDR3 is 19 residues. Germline CDR1 MGHRA, CDR2 YSYEKL. The ends lost 1 base at V and 0 bases at J; junction bases unmatched: 14. The CDR3 sequence is CASSQGMGGGRSNQETQYF. CDR3 sequence (DNA): TGCGCCAGCAGCCAAGGGATGGGGGGAGGGAGGTCCAACCAAGAGACCCAGTACTTC.

This clone was seen just once. DNA of the CDR3: TGTGCCAGCAGCTTAATGACTAGCGGGGAATATTACAATGAGCAGTTCTTC. It codes for CASSLMTSGEYYNEQFF. The chain employs TRBV11-2 and TRBJ2-1; TRBD2 aligns across 11 bases. After removal of 2 bases from V and 4 bases from J, the junction contained 7 bases not matched to a gene. Germline CDR1 is SGHAT and CDR2 is FQNNGV. The CDR3 is 17 residues long.

This chain joins TRBV19 and TRBJ1-2, with 9 positions matching TRBD1. The CDR3 covers 16 residues. Germline V gives CDR1 LNHDA, CDR2 SQIVND (reference sequence). With V trimmed by 5 bases and J by 8 bases, 15 bases remained unmatched. The CDR3 region has the DNA TGTGCCAGTAGTGGCCGGGACAGGGTCTCCTTTGGGGGCTACACCTTC. Protein: CASSGRDRVSFGGYTF.

The CDR3 sequence: CASTELGTGIQKGSGNTEAFF. The CDR3 region has the DNA TGTGCCAGCACCGAACTAGGGACAGGGATTCAGAAGGGTTCTGGGAACACTGAAGCTTTCTTT. The V gene is TRBV13, the J gene TRBJ1-1; 9 nucleotides agree with TRBD1. The CDR3 consists of 21 residues. V lost 7 bases and J lost 1; bases outside the gene matches: 25. The germline CDR1 and CDR2 sequences are PRHDT and FYEKMQ (reference sequence). Together with reference TRBV13 and TRBJ1-1, the CDR3 gives the full variable domain: AAGVIQSPRHLIKEKRETATLKCYPIPRHDTVYWYQQGPGQDPQFLISFYEKMQSDKGSIPDRFSAQQFSDYHSELNMSSLELGDSALYFCASTELGTGIQKGSGNTEAFFGQGTRLTVV.

This clone occurred once. The chain uses TRBV23-1 and TRBJ1-3; 7 nucleotides agree with TRBD1. TRBV23-1 is placed among ORFs of uncertain function. J was trimmed by 1 base and V by 9 bases; bases with no gene match: 3. The CDR3 extends over 13 amino acids. The CDR3: CAREGASGNTIYF. CDR3 in DNA: TGCGCCAGGGAGGGGGCGTCTGGAAACACCATATATTTT.

The rearrangement links TRBV19 to TRBJ2-2; the match to TRBD1 covers 7 bases. Germline-derived CDR1 and CDR2 are LNHDA and SQIVND (reference sequence). J was trimmed by 7 bases and V by 7 bases; bases with no gene match: 9. The CDR3 covers 14 residues. This CDR3 reads CASNVGGGNGELFF. DNA of the CDR3: TGTGCCAGTAATGTAGGGGGCGGTAACGGGGAGCTGTTTTTT.

The chain links TRBV5-1 to TRBJ1-6, with D possibly TRBD1 on 6 matching bases. Trimming stripped 1 base from V and 6 bases from J, with 11 bases between. The CDR3 covers 15 residues. The germline gives CDR1 SGHRS, CDR2 YFSETQ. The CDR3: CASSLTGISNSPLHF. CDR3 nucleotides: TGCGCCAGCAGCTTGACAGGGATTAGTAATTCACCCCTCCACTTT.

V usage is TRBV7-8 and J usage is TRBJ2-5; D possibly corresponds to TRBD2 (5 bases). Per germline, CDR1 SGHVS and CDR2 FQNEAQ. Trimming removed 0 bases from V and 2 bases from J, with 10 bases in between. There are 15 residues in the CDR3. This CDR3 reads CASSLAIAPQETQYF. The CDR3 nucleotides read TGTGCCAGCAGCTTAGCAATAGCGCCTCAAGAGACCCAGTACTTC.

V is TRBV30 and J is TRBJ1-3, with TRBD1 matching over 7 bases. CDR3 size: 13 residues. Germline V gene data show CDR1 as GTSNPN and CDR2 as SVGIG (reference sequence). The ends lost 3 bases at V and 7 bases at J; junction bases unmatched: 6. This CDR3 reads CAWRVDRVNTIYF. CDR3 in DNA: TGTGCCTGGAGGGTAGACAGGGTCAACACCATATATTTT.

The V gene is TRBV5-6, the J gene TRBJ2-1; 9 nucleotides match TRBD1. J gave up 10 bases and V 2 bases, and 10 bases lay outside the gene matches. The germline gives CDR1 SGHDT, CDR2 YYEEEE. The CDR3 totals 15 residues. The CDR3 DNA is TGTGCCAGCAGCTTATCCGGGACAGGGAAGGGAGAGCAGTTCTTC. It is translated as CASSLSGTGKGEQFF.

The rearrangement links TRBV11-3 to TRBJ2-7, with 7 nucleotides matching TRBD1. The CDR3 spans 13 residues. Per the germline V gene, CDR1 is SGHNT and CDR2 is YENEEA. V lost 4 bases, J lost 6 bases, and 6 bases stayed unmatched. The CDR3 DNA is TGTGCCAGCAGCTCACGGACAGGCGGCGAGCAGTACTTC. Amino acids: CASSSRTGGEQYF.

The rearrangement uses TRBV6-1 and TRBJ1-2, with TRBD1 matching 7 bases. Trimming took 5 bases from V and 2 from J; bases not matched to a gene: 8. Germline V gene data show CDR1 as MNHNS and CDR2 as SASEGT. The CDR3 is 15 amino acids. CDR3 in amino acids: CASSTGDPSNYGYTF. CDR3 in DNA: TGTGCCAGCAGTACAGGGGACCCCTCGAACTATGGCTACACCTTC.

Regarding this clone: Within the sample, other DNA sequences also encode this same CDR3. The genes are TRBV5-6 and TRBJ1-6, with 8 positions matching TRBD1. The germline CDR1 and CDR2 sequences are SGHDT and YYEEEE. The ends lost 3 bases at V and 13 bases at J; junction bases unmatched: 12. The CDR3 extends over 15 amino acids. Here the CDR3 DNA reads TGTGCCAGCAGCTGGGGGCAGGGGGCTCCTTCCCCCCTCCACTTT. Translating gives CASSWGQGAPSPLHF.

The V call is TRBV6-4, the J call TRBJ2-1; 9 nucleotides align to TRBD2. Germline values: CDR1 MRHNA, CDR2 SNTAGT. The CDR3 contains 14 residues. The ends lost 2 bases at V and 6 bases at J; junction bases unmatched: 2. CDR3 coding DNA: TGTGCCAGCAGTGACGGGACTAGCCCCAATGAGCAGTTCTTC. Its protein product is CASSDGTSPNEQFF.

V gene TRBV23-1 combines with J gene TRBJ1-5; TRBD1 matches at 8 bases. TRBV23-1 belongs to the ORF category, with a function that is uncertain. The CDR3 has 22 amino acids. V dropped 4 bases and J dropped 0; count of bases not matched to a gene: 23. The CDR3 nucleotides are TGCGCCAGCAGTCTCATGACTGGGCAAGACAGGGGTTCGACCTATAGCAATCAGCCCCAGCATTTT. Amino acids: CASSLMTGQDRGSTYSNQPQHF.

CDR3 residues: CASSHGQGRIAFF. In nucleotides, the CDR3 is TGTGCCAGCAGCCATGGACAGGGGCGGATCGCTTTCTTT. The chain is built from TRBV7-9 and TRBJ1-1, with TRBD1 matching over 9 bases. Per germline, CDR1 SEHNR and CDR2 FQNEAQ (reference sequence). The trim removed 5 bases at V and 11 bases at J, leaving 9 bases unmatched. The CDR3 consists of 13 residues.

In nucleotides, the CDR3 is TGTGCCAGTAGTATAGCCCCGGGACAGCAGGAGCAGTACTTC. Protein product: CASSIAPGQQEQYF. The chain uses TRBV19 and TRBJ2-7; 7 nucleotides match TRBD1. V lost 1 base, J lost 7 bases, and 7 bases stayed unmatched. CDR3 length equals 14 residues. CDR1 and CDR2 (germline): LNHDA, SQIVND (reference sequence).

This chain joins TRBV4-1 and TRBJ2-2, with 8 bases fitting TRBD1. After removal of 3 bases from V and 6 bases from J, the junction contained 9 bases not matched to a gene. There are 16 residues in the CDR3. The germline gives CDR1 MGHRA, CDR2 YSYEKL. The CDR3 sequence: CASSQALTGDAGELFF. In DNA form, the CDR3 reads TGCGCCAGCAGCCAGGCTTTGACAGGGGACGCCGGGGAGCTGTTTTTT.

The rearrangement joins TRBV9 to TRBJ2-5; D gene uncertain. Trimming left V 4 bases short and J 1 base short, with 8 bases between. The CDR3 runs to 13 residues. Germline CDR1 is SGDLS and CDR2 is YYNGEE. CDR3 coding DNA: TGTGCCAGCAGCCCGGGTAGCCAAGAGACCCAGTACTTC. Amino acid sequence: CASSPGSQETQYF.

The chain combines TRBV18 with TRBJ2-7; TRBD1 matches at 11 bases. The V segment lost 3 bases and the J segment 3 bases; nucleotides outside the gene matches: 1. Germline CDR1 is KGHSH and CDR2 is LQKENI. The CDR3 covers 14 residues. The CDR3 protein is CASSPGTGGYEQYF. The DNA of the CDR3 is TGTGCCAGCTCACCGGGGACAGGGGGCTACGAGCAGTACTTC.

The CDR3 nucleotides read TGTGCCAGCAGACCTACAGGGTCGGCTAATGAAAAACTGTTTTTT. Protein product: CASRPTGSANEKLFF. J is TRBJ1-4 and V is TRBV7-2; weak D call: TRBD1 (6 bases). Between the trimmed V and J ends, which lost 6 bases and 3 bases, there was a span of 14 bases. CDR1 is SGHTA and CDR2 is FQGNSA in the germline V gene. CDR3 size: 15 residues.

J is TRBJ2-3 and V is TRBV6-4; 8 positions agree with TRBD1. The CDR3 contains 16 residues. Looked up from germline, CDR1 is MRHNA and CDR2 is SNTAGT. V was clipped by 0 bases and J by 2 bases; unmatched bases: 4. The CDR3 loop reads CASSDSRTGHTDTQYF. The DNA of the CDR3 is TGTGCCAGCAGTGACTCGAGGACAGGGCACACAGATACGCAGTATTTT.